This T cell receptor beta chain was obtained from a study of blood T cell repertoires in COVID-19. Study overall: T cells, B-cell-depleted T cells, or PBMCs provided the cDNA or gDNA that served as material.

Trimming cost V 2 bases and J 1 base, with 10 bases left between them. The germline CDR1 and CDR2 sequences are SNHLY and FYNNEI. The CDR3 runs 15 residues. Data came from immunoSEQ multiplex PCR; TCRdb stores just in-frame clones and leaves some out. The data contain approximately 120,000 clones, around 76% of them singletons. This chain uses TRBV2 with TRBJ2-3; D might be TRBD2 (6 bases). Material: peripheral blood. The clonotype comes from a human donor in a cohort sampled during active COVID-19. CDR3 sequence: CASSELARRTDTQYF. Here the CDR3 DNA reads TGTGCCAGCAGTGAACTAGCGAGACGCACAGATACGCAGTATTTT. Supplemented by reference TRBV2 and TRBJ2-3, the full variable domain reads EPEVTQTPSHQVTQMGQEVILRCVPISNHLYFYWYRQILGQKVEFLVSFYNNEISEKSEIFDDQFSVERPDGSNFTLKIRSTKLEDSAMYFCASSELARRTDTQYFGPGTRLTVL.